This TCR beta chain came from a study of memory CD4+ T cells and cytomegalovirus serostatus. The sort gate was single viable CD3+CD4+CD8-CD45RO+ cells for memory CD4+ T cells. Serostatus was set by detecting CMV pp150, pp28, p38, p52 IgG. Authors' analysis steps: After removing out-of-frame reads, under 2.5 million distinct TCRbeta sequences remained. Profiling relied on immunoSEQ multiplex PCR, and the TCRdb table lists in-frame clones only, not all of them. That table supplies the V and J calls and clone size; D and trimming were determined from the DNA. Of 80,000 to 100,000 clones listed, roughly 80% are singletons. V was cut by 6 bases and J by 4 bases, with 14 bases left in between. The CDR3 contains 14 residues. In germline, CDR1 is MNHEY, CDR2 SVGAGI.

This receptor was identified in an adult in good health and CMV-seropositive. Material for sequencing was memory CD4+ T cells from blood. This chain connects TRBV6-5 to TRBJ2-3; tentatively, D is TRBD1 (6 bases). The CDR3 region is CASSPIEGADTQYF. CDR3 coding DNA: TGTGCCAGCAGCCCGATCGAGGGGGCAGATACGCAGTATTTT.